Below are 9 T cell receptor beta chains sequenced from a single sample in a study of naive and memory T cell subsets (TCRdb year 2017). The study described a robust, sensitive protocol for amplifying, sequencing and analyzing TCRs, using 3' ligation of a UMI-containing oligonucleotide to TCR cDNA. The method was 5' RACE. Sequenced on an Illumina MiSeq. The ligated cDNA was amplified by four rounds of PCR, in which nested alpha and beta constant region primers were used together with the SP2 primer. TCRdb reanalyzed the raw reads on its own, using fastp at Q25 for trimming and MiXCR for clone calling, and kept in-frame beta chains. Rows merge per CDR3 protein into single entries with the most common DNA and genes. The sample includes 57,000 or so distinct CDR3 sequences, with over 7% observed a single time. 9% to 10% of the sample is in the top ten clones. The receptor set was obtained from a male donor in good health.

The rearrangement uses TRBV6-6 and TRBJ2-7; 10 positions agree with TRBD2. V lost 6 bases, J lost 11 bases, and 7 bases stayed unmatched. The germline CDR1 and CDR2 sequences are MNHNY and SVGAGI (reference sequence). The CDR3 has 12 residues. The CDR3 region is CASSPGLAEEYF. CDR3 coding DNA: TGTGCCAGCAGCCCCGGACTAGCGGAGGAGTACTTC.

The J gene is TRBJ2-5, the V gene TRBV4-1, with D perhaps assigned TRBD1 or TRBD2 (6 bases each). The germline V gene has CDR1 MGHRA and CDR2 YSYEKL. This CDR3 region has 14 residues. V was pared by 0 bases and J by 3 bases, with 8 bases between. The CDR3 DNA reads TGCGCCAGCAGCCAAGATAGGGGGGAAGAGACCCAGTACTTC. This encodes CASSQDRGEETQYF.

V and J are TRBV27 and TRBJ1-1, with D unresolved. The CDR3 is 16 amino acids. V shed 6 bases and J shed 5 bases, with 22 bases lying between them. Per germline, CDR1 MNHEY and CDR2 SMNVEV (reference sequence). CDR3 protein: CASSLIPPALATEAFF. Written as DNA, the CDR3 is TGTGCCAGCAGCTTGATCCCGCCGGCTCTAGCTACTGAAGCTTTCTTT.

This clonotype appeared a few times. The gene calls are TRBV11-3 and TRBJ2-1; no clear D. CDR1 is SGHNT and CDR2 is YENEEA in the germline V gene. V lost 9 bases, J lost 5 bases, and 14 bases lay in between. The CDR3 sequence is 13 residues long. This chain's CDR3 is CASSEIGHNEQFF. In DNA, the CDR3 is TGTGCCAGTTCTGAGATCGGCCACAATGAGCAGTTCTTC.

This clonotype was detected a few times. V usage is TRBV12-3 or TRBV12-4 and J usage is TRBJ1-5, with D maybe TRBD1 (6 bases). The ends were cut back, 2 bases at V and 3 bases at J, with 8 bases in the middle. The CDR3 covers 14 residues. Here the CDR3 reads CASSLRQDNQPQHF. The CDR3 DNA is TGTGCCAGCAGTTTACGACAGGACAATCAGCCCCAGCATTTT.

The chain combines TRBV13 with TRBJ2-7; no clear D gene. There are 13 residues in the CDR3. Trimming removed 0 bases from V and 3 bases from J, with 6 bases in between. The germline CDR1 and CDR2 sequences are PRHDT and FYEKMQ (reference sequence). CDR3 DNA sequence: TGTGCCAGCAGCTTAGGCCCCAACTACGAGCAGTACTTC. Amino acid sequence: CASSLGPNYEQYF.

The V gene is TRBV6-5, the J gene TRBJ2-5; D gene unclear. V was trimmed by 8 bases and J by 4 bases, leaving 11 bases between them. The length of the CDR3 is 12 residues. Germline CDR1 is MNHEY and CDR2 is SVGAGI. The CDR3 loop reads CASGSPPETQYF. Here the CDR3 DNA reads TGTGCCAGCGGCAGCCCTCCAGAGACCCAGTACTTC.

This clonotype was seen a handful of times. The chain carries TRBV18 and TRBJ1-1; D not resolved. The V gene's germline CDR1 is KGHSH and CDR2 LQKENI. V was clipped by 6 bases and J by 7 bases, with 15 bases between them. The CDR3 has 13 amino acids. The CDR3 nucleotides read TGTGCCAGCTCTACCCTCCGTGGGGATGAAGCTTTCTTT. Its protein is CASSTLRGDEAFF.

The CDR3 coding sequence is TGTGCCAGCAGCAAAAAACCCATCAAATCGGGTCCGAACACTGAAGCTTTCTTT. This translates into CASSKKPIKSGPNTEAFF. The chain uses TRBV21-1 and TRBJ1-1. TRBV21-1 constitutes a pseudogene. CDR3 length: 18 amino acids.